These 7 T cell receptor beta chains came from one sample sequenced in a study of T cell responses to AZD1222 COVID-19 vaccine. This table comes from immunoSEQ multiplex PCR, and its TCRdb copy is limited to in-frame clones, with some not included. This table has 130,000 to 150,000 clones, roughly four fifths appearing once. The sequencing here drew on peripheral blood, taken on day 0 of MenACWY control vaccination. The receptors shown here come from an adult in good health.

The rearrangement joins TRBV5-1 to TRBJ1-1, with a tentative D call TRBD1 (5 bases). Trimming cost V 4 bases and J 5 bases, with 15 bases left between them. The CDR3 contains 14 residues. Germline lookup yields CDR1 SGHRS and CDR2 YFSETQ. The CDR3 nucleotides are TGCGCCAGCAGCCTAGAGGGACTGATTACTGAAGCTTTCTTT. This sequence encodes CASSLEGLITEAFF.

The chain couples TRBV4-1 to TRBJ1-4; D is uncertain. From germline, CDR1 is MGHRA and CDR2 YSYEKL. The CDR3 has 16 residues. V lost 5 bases, J lost 0 bases, and 13 bases lay in between. CDR3 nucleotide sequence: TGCGCCAGCAGCAAAAGGGCAGGCGCAACTAATGAAAAACTGTTTTTT. It encodes CASSKRAGATNEKLFF.

The chain couples TRBV6-1 to TRBJ2-1; either TRBD1 or TRBD2 may fit D (7 bases each). Germline CDR1 and CDR2: MNHNS and SASEGT. The CDR3 contains 20 residues. Trimming took 2 bases from V and 0 from J, leaving 23 bases between them. The CDR3, as DNA: TGTGCCAGCAGTGAAATCCCCCCAGGGGGGGGTCTAAGCTCCTACAATGAGCAGTTCTTC. Its translation: CASSEIPPGGGLSSYNEQFF.

The chain recombines TRBV5-1 with TRBJ2-1; 7 positions match TRBD2. V shed 3 bases and J 10 bases; nucleotides not matched to a gene: 4. Germline CDR1 reads SGHRS; CDR2 reads YFSETQ. The CDR3 runs 12 residues. The chain's CDR3 is CASSWSGAEQFF. CDR3 in DNA: TGCGCCAGCAGCTGGAGCGGGGCGGAGCAGTTCTTC.

This chain's CDR3 is CATSAASGLAGGRVTDTQYF. The CDR3 DNA reads as TGTGCCACCAGTGCCGCCTCAGGCCTAGCGGGGGGACGGGTCACAGATACGCAGTATTTT. The V and J genes are TRBV24-1 and TRBJ2-3; TRBD2 agrees at 11 bases. This CDR3 region has 20 residues. The junction had 17 bases not matched to a gene; V was cut back by 5 bases and J by 2 bases. The germline gives CDR1 KGHDR, CDR2 SFDVKD.

The chain couples TRBV12-3 or TRBV12-4 to TRBJ1-1; D is possibly TRBD1 (5 bases). Trimming cost V 6 bases and J 2 bases, with 10 bases left between them. The CDR3 covers 13 residues. CDR3 protein: CASSRGGNTEAFF. CDR3 nucleotides: TGTGCCAGCAGCCGGGGCGGCAACACTGAAGCTTTCTTT.

This chain links TRBV28 with TRBJ2-5; D may be TRBD2 (6 bases). Germline values: CDR1 MDHEN, CDR2 SYDVKM. This CDR3 comprises 14 residues. Trimming removed 5 bases at V and 1 base at J, with 11 bases between. The DNA for the CDR3 is TGTGCCAGCAGTGGCCGGGACTTCCAAGAGACCCAGTACTTC. Its protein is CASSGRDFQETQYF. The entire variable domain, with the rest obtained from reference TRBV28 and TRBJ2-5, is as follows: DVKVTQSSRYLVKRTGEKVFLECVQDMDHENMFWYRQDPGLGLRLIYFSYDVKMKEKGDIPEGYSVSREKKERFSLILESASTNQTSMYLCASSGRDFQETQYFGPGTRLLVL.